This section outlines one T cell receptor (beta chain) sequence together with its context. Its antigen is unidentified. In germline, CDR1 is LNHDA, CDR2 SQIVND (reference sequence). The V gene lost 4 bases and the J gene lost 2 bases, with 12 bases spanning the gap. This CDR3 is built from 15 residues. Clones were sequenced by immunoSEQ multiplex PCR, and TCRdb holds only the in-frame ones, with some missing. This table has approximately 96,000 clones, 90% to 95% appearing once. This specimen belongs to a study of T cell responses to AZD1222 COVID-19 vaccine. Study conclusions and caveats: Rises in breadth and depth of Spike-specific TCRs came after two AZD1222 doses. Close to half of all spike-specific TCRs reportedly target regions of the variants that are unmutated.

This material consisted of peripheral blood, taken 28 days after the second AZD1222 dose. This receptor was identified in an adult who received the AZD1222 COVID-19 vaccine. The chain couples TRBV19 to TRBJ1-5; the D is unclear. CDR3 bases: TGTGCCAGTAGTACCTCCCAGGAGGGCAATCAGCCCCAGCATTTT. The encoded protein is CASSTSQEGNQPQHF.